This passage covers 13 T cell receptor beta chains from one sample sequenced in a study of T-cell memory formation after mild COVID-19. TCRdb recomputed calls from the 5' RACE reads with MiXCR, one row per CDR3 protein. The sample has about 350,000 distinct CDR3 sequences, approximately 13% seen once; the top ten hold approximately 22%. Sequenced: PBMCs or a T cell subset sorted from them (not recorded which). The receptor source for this set is a man aged 18 to 29 who had mild COVID-19 (a few samples of this study predate the infection). Cell type and time point are not known.

In its sample, this clonotype was seen many times. The chain uses TRBV6-5 and TRBJ1-5; TRBD1 is a possible D gene (5 bases). The germline V and J ends were trimmed by 4 bases and 4 bases, with 8 bases remaining between them. The CDR3 has 13 amino acids. CDR1 is MNHEY, CDR2 SVGAGI, per germline. Here the CDR3 DNA reads TGTGCCAGCAGTTGGACAAAAAATCAGCCCCAGCATTTT. Its protein is CASSWTKNQPQHF.

This clonotype has a count of ten or more. The genes are TRBV27 and TRBJ2-5; 9 bases agree with TRBD1. The CDR3 is made up of 14 amino acids. V shed 6 bases, J shed 5 bases, and the junction held 7 bases outside the gene matches. From germline, CDR1 is MNHEY and CDR2 SMNVEV (reference sequence). CDR3 sequence (DNA): TGTGCCAGCAGGCGGGACAGGGCGGGGGAGACCCAGTACTTC. This encodes CASRRDRAGETQYF.

This clonotype was picked up a small number of times. The rearrangement joins TRBV21-1 to TRBJ2-6; the D call in the table, TRBD2, was not verified against the DNA. TRBV21-1 constitutes a pseudogene. The CDR3 length is 17 residues. DNA for the CDR3: TGTGCCAGCAGCCCTCCGGACGGTCCCTCTGGGGCCAACGTCCTGACTTTC. The encoded protein is CASSPPDGPSGANVLTF.

The V gene is TRBV5-1, the J gene TRBJ1-6; 9 bases agree with TRBD1. The CDR3 consists of 14 residues. Germline V gives CDR1 SGHRS, CDR2 YFSETQ. The ends lost 4 bases at V and 9 bases at J; junction bases unmatched: 5. CDR3 sequence (DNA): TGCGCCAGCAGCGTGGGACAGGGTGGTTCACCCCTCCACTTT. Protein product: CASSVGQGGSPLHF.

This clonotype turned up a few times. The chain carries TRBV7-2 and TRBJ2-7; D is perhaps TRBD1 (8 bases). The CDR3 is made up of 15 amino acids. CDR1 SGHTA and CDR2 FQGNSA come from the germline V gene. V was clipped by 5 bases and J by 2 bases, with 16 bases between them. The chain's CDR3 is CASSTQQGGTYEQYF. The CDR3 coding sequence is TGTGCCAGCAGCACCCAACAGGGGGGGACCTACGAGCAGTACTTC.

This chain joins TRBV3-1 and TRBJ1-2; D gene unclear. Germline lookup yields CDR1 LGHDT and CDR2 YNNKEL (reference sequence). Trimming removed 1 base from V and 6 bases from J, with 9 bases in between. This CDR3 contains 13 residues. The CDR3 region has the DNA TGTGCCAGCAGCCAAGGAGGGTCTAATGGCTACACCTTC. Its protein is CASSQGGSNGYTF.

The chain carries TRBV20-1 and TRBJ1-1; D not resolved. The germline V gene encodes CDR1 DFQATT and CDR2 SNEGSKA (reference sequence). This CDR3 region has 14 residues. V lost 5 bases and J lost 6, with 19 bases in between. CDR3 region: CSAELGAPPAEAFF. CDR3 DNA: TGCAGTGCTGAACTCGGAGCCCCGCCGGCTGAAGCTTTCTTT.

This clonotype was detected only a few times. The rearrangement uses TRBV7-2 and TRBJ2-3; 7 bases align to TRBD1. The junction had 12 bases not matched to a gene; V was cut back by 6 bases and J by 6 bases. This CDR3 is built from 15 residues. CDR1 is SGHTA, CDR2 FQGNSA, per germline. CDR3 DNA sequence: TGTGCCAGCAGGGGAACAGGGGCCGCCATTGATACGCAGTATTTT. Translating gives CASRGTGAAIDTQYF.

V usage is TRBV9 and J usage is TRBJ2-1; D ambiguous. Germline V gene data show CDR1 as SGDLS and CDR2 as YYNGEE. Trimming took 6 bases from V and 10 from J, leaving 17 bases between them. This CDR3 has 13 amino acids. The CDR3 loop reads CASIPTPVPEQFF. The CDR3 region has the DNA TGTGCCAGCATCCCCACCCCGGTCCCGGAGCAGTTCTTC. The variable domain in full, with the rest retrieved from reference TRBV9 and TRBJ2-1, is DSGVTQTPKHLITATGQRVTLRCSPRSGDLSVYWYQQSLDQGLQFLIQYYNGEERAKGNILERFSAQQFPDLHSELNLSSLELGDSALYFCASIPTPVPEQFFGPGTRLTVL.

This clonotype was observed at least ten times. This chain joins TRBV7-6 and TRBJ1-2; TRBD1 might be the D (6 bases). Germline V gene lookup returns CDR1 SGHVS and CDR2 FNYEAQ. V was trimmed by 2 bases and J by 3 bases, leaving 16 bases between them. The CDR3 extends over 16 amino acids. Here the CDR3 reads CASSLFPYREDYGYTF. The CDR3 region has the DNA TGTGCCAGCAGCTTATTCCCGTACAGGGAGGACTATGGCTACACCTTC.

Concerning this clonotype: With a much larger clone just one base away, this may be a read error. This sequence joins TRBV5-1 and TRBJ2-2, with D maybe TRBD1 (5 bases). There are 16 residues in the CDR3. CDR1 SGHRS and CDR2 YFSETQ come from the germline V gene. V was trimmed by 5 bases and J by 0 bases, leaving 14 bases between them. The CDR3 region has the DNA TGCGCCAGCAGACAGGAACCTGGAGCGAACACCGGGGAGCTGTTTTTT. The encoded protein is CASRQEPGANTGELFF.

This clonotype was counted a few times. J is TRBJ2-2 and V is TRBV3-1; 7 bases are a match to TRBD2. V dropped 4 bases and J dropped 6; count of bases not matched to a gene: 2. CDR3 length: 13 residues. From germline, CDR1 is LGHDT and CDR2 YNNKEL (reference sequence). The CDR3 DNA follows: TGTGCCAGCAGCCCAAGCGGGGCCGGGGAGCTGTTTTTT. This codes for CASSPSGAGELFF.

V gene TRBV6-5 combines with J gene TRBJ1-2; D gene uncertain. V gave up 11 bases and J gave up 0 bases, with 13 bases separating them. This CDR3 is built from 13 residues. The germline gives CDR1 MNHEY, CDR2 SVGAGI. CDR3 bases: TGTGCCGCCGGAAACGGACCTAACTATGGCTACACCTTC. Translation gives CAAGNGPNYGYTF.